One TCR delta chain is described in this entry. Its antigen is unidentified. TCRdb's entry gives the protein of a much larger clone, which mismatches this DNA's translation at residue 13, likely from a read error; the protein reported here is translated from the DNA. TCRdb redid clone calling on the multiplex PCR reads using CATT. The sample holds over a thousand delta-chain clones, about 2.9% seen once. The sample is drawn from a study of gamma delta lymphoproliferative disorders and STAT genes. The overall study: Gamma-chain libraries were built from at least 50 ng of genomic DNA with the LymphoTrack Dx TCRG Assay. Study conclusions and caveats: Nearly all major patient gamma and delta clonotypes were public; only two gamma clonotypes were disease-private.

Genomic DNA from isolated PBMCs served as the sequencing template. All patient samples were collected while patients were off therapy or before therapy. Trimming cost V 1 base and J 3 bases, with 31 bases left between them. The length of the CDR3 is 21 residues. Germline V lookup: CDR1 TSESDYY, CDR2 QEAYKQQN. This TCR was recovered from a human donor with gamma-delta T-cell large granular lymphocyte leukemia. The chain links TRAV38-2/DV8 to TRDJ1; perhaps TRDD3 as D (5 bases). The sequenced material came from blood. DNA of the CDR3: TGTGCTTATAGGAGCTCGACACTATTTCCGTACTGGAGGATTCGGCCCGATAAACTCATCTTT. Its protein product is CAYRSSTLFPYWRIRPDKLIF.